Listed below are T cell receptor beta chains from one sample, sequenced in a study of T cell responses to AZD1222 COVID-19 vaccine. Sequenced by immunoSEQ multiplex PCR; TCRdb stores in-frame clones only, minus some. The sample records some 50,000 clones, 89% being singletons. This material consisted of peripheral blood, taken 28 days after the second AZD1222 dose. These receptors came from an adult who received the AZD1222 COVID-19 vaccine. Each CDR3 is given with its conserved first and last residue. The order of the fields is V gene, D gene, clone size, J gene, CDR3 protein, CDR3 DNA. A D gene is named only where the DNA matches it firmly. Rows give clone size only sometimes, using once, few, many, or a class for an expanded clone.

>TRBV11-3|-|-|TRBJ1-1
CASSRRGGLGTEAFF
TGTGCCAGCAGCCGGAGGGGGGGGCTGGGAACTGAAGCTTTCTTT
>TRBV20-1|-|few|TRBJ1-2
CSASGKGYTF
TGCAGTGCTAGCGGTAAAGGCTACACCTTC
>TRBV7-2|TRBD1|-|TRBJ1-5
CASSLEGTGAQPQHF
TGTGCCAGCAGCTTAGAAGGGACAGGGGCCCAGCCCCAGCATTTT
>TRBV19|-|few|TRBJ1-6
CASSGSGTSLF
TGTGCCAGTAGTGGATCCGGGACATCCCTTTTT
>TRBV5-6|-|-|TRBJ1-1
CASSFAGRLNTEAFF
TGTGCCAGCAGCTTCGCGGGACGGCTGAACACTGAAGCTTTCTTT
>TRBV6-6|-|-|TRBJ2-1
CASSPGQGAYNEQFF
TGTGCCAGCAGCCCCGGCCAGGGTGCGTACAATGAGCAGTTCTTC
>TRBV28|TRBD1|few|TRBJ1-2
CASSLMTGSFHGYTF
TGTGCCAGCAGTTTGATGACAGGGTCCTTTCATGGCTACACCTTC
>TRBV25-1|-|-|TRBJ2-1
CASSPPGHLYNEQFF
TGTGCCAGCAGTCCCCCGGGCCACCTCTACAATGAGCAGTTCTTC
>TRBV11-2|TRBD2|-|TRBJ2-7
CASSITSGGSPTEQYF
TGTGCCAGCAGCATCACTAGCGGGGGGTCCCCAACCGAGCAGTACTTC
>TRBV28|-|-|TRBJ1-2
CASSLRGAGGYTF
TGTGCCAGCAGTTTAAGAGGGGCCGGGGGCTACACCTTC
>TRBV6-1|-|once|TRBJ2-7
CASSEMAGPYEQYF
TGTGCCAGCAGTGAAATGGCAGGGCCCTACGAGCAGTACTTC
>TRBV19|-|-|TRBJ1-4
CASSGYAMATNEKLFF
TGTGCCAGTAGCGGATACGCAATGGCAACTAATGAAAAACTGTTTTTT
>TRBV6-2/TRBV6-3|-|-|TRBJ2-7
CASSEGNYEQYF
TGTGCCAGCAGTGAGGGGAATTACGAGCAGTACTTC
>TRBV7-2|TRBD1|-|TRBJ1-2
CASSSGTATFYGYTF
TGTGCCAGCAGCTCAGGGACAGCAACTTTCTATGGCTACACCTTC
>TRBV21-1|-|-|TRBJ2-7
CASRLMGKYF
TGTGCCAGCCGCCTAATGGGGAAGTACTTC
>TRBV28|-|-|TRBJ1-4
CASSSHQEVKLFF
TGTGCCAGCAGTTCTCACCAGGAGGTAAAACTGTTTTTT
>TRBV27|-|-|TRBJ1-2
CASSLNFQALTNYGYTF
TGTGCCAGCAGTTTAAATTTCCAGGCGCTAACTAACTATGGCTACACCTTC
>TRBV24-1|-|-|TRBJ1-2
CATSPTQGMGGYTF
TGTGCCACCAGTCCAACACAGGGAATGGGCGGCTACACCTTC
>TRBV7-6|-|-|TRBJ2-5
CASSTGTDTYQETQYF
TGTGCCAGCAGCACCGGTACAGACACGTACCAAGAGACCCAGTACTTC
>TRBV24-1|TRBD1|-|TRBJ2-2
CATGTGDGELFF
TGTGCCACCGGGACAGGCGACGGGGAGCTGTTTTTT
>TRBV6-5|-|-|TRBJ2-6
CASSYGHSGANVLTF
TGTGCCAGCAGTTACGGGCACTCTGGGGCCAACGTCCTGACTTTC
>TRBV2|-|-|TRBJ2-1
CASSEGGARNEQFF
TGTGCCAGCAGTGAAGGCGGGGCGAGGAATGAGCAGTTCTTC
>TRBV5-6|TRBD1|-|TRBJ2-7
CASSSPGGRAYEQYF
TGTGCCAGCAGCTCCCCAGGGGGAAGAGCCTACGAGCAGTACTTC
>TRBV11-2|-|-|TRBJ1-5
CASSFYQPQHF
TGTGCCAGCAGCTTTTATCAGCCCCAGCATTTT
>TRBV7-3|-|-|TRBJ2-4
CASRGGAKNIQYF
TGTGCCAGCAGGGGCGGGGCCAAAAACATTCAGTACTTC
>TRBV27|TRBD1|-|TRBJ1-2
CASRAGQGAGYGYTF
TGTGCCAGCCGGGCTGGGCAGGGGGCGGGCTATGGCTACACCTTC
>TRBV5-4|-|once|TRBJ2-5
CASSLLALLQETQYF
TGTGCCAGCAGCTTGTTGGCCCTCCTCCAAGAGACCCAGTACTTC
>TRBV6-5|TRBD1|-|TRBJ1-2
CASSYHRGLDGYTF
TGTGCCAGCAGTTACCACAGGGGGCTAGACGGCTACACCTTC
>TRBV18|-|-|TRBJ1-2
CASSRQQETPANYGYTF
TGTGCCAGCTCACGACAACAGGAGACACCAGCTAACTATGGCTACACCTTC
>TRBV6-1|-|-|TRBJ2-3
CASSDSRTRFFRQPWDTQYF
TGTGCCAGCAGTGATTCAAGAACCAGATTCTTCCGCCAGCCCTGGGATACGCAGTATTTT
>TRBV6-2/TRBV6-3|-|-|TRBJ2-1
CASSLGYEQFF
TGTGCCAGCAGTTTGGGGTACGAGCAGTTCTTC
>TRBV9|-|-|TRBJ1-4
CASSEGLGEKLFF
TGTGCCAGCAGCGAAGGACTTGGGGAAAAACTGTTTTTT
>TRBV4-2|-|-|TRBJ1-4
CASSHLGEKLFF
TGTGCCAGCAGCCACCTCGGGGAAAAACTGTTTTTT
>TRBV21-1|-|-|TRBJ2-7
CASSKFAGTHEQYF
TGTGCCAGCAGCAAATTTGCGGGCACCCACGAGCAGTACTTC
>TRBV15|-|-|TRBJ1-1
CATSRGGQLNTEAFF
TGTGCCACCAGCAGAGGAGGACAGTTGAACACTGAAGCTTTCTTT
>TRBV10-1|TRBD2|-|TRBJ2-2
CASSGGRGTGELFF
TGCGCCAGCAGTGGCGGGAGGGGTACCGGGGAGCTGTTTTTT
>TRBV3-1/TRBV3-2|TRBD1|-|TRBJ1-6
CASNQGQVFSPLHF
TGTGCCAGCAACCAAGGACAGGTGTTTTCACCCCTCCACTTT
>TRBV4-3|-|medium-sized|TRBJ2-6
CASSQDIRGGANVLTF
TGCGCCAGCAGCCAAGATATCAGGGGTGGGGCCAACGTCCTGACTTTC
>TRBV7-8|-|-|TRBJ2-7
CASSRLNYSEHEQYF
TGTGCCAGCAGCCGACTTAACTACAGCGAGCACGAGCAGTACTTC
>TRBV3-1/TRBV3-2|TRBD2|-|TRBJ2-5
CASSQEGLAGEETQYF
TGTGCCAGCAGCCAGGAGGGACTAGCGGGGGAAGAGACCCAGTACTTC
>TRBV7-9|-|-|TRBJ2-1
CASSLGAGGWGTYNEQFF
TGTGCCAGCAGCTTAGGGGCTGGTGGTTGGGGAACCTACAATGAGCAGTTCTTC
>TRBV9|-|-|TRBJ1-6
CASSRRGVAPLHF
TGTGCCAGCAGCCGAAGGGGCGTGGCCCCCCTCCACTTT
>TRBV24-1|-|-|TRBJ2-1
CATSGAGKLNNEQFF
TGTGCCACCAGTGGTGCGGGAAAACTTAACAATGAGCAGTTCTTC
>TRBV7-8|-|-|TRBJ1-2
CASSSSADYGYTF
TGTGCCAGCAGCTCTTCCGCCGACTATGGCTACACCTTC
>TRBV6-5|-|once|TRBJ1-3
CASKETSARNTIYF
TGTGCCAGCAAGGAGACAAGCGCCAGAAACACCATATATTTT
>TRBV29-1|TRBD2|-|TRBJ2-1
CSVEGTVAGGLGNEQFF
TGCAGCGTTGAAGGCACAGTAGCGGGGGGGCTCGGGAATGAGCAGTTCTTC
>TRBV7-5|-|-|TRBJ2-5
CARSLACRGQETQYF
TGTGCCAGAAGCTTAGCTTGCAGGGGCCAAGAGACCCAGTACTTC
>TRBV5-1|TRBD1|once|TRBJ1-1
CASGRWTGGMNTEAFF
TGCGCCAGCGGTCGATGGACAGGGGGCATGAACACTGAAGCTTTCTTT